Each of the 4 T cell receptor beta chains below was sequenced from the same sample in a study of cytomegalovirus exposure and HLA in healthy donors. Primers: 60 Vbeta forward and 13 Jbeta reverse. The table came from immunoSEQ multiplex PCR; TCRdb's copy has only in-frame clones and leaves some out. The repertoire consists of about 160,000 clones, with approximately 75% occurring once and the leading ten covering roughly 2%. The sequenced sample consisted of PBMCs. The receptors were gathered from a man aged 50-59 years in good health and CMV-seropositive.

This rearrangement joins TRBV7-6 to TRBJ2-7; TRBD2 matches 10 bases. V was clipped by 5 bases and J by 2 bases; unmatched bases: 6. The CDR3 has 15 residues. Germline CDR1 SGHVS, CDR2 FNYEAQ. CDR3 nucleotides: TGTGCCAGCAGCCCTCGGACTAGCGGACCCTACGAGCAGTACTTC. It encodes CASSPRTSGPYEQYF.

With respect to this clone: At one boundary the junction diverges from the germline segment, which might be a read error. The chain is built from TRBV7-7 and TRBJ2-7; TRBD1 matches at 9 bases. Looked up from germline, CDR1 is SSHAT and CDR2 is FNYEAQ (reference sequence). This CDR3 contains 16 residues. As DNA, the CDR3 is TGTGCTAGCAGCTCCCGACACAGGGGGCGGTGGTACGAGCAGTACTTC. Amino acids: CASSSRHRGRWYEQYF. The variable domain in full, completed from reference TRBV7-7 and TRBJ2-7, reads GAGVSQSPRYKVTKRGQDVTLRCDPISSHATLYWYQQALGQGPEFLTYFNYEAQPDKSGLPSDRFSAERPEGSISTLTIQRTEQRDSAMYRCASSSRHRGRWYEQYFGPGTRLTVT.

The genes are TRBV4-3 and TRBJ2-7; no firm D call. The V end lost 0 bases, the J end lost 6 bases, and 15 bases lay between the germline ends. The germline gives CDR1 LGHNA, CDR2 YSLEER. This CDR3 is built from 15 residues. The CDR3 loop is CASSQDTLISGEQYF. For the CDR3, the DNA is TGCGCCAGCAGCCAAGATACATTGATTTCGGGCGAGCAGTACTTC.

This clone has only a few counts. The chain has TRBV18 and TRBJ1-3; D perhaps matches TRBD1 (6 bases). CDR1 and CDR2 (germline): KGHSH, LQKENI. Trimming shortened V by 2 bases and J by 5 bases, and 13 bases separated the two germline ends. The CDR3 sequence is 15 residues long. CDR3 in amino acids: CASSPGQRRRNTIYF. The CDR3 DNA reads as TGTGCCAGCTCACCAGGACAGCGCCGAAGAAACACCATATATTTT.